This TCR beta chain was sequenced during a study of shared clonotypes between healthy human individuals. The overall study: Used for every donor were three CD4 naive, three CD4 memory, two CD8 naive and one CD8 memory plate.

Profiled with immunoSEQ multiplex PCR; TCRdb holds only in-frame clones, not every one. Of 850,000 to 1,200,000 clones listed, roughly 80% are singletons. Germline V CDR1 and CDR2: MNHEY, SVGAGI. This CDR3 has 13 amino acids. The V end was cut by 6 bases, the J end by 5 bases, with 11 bases between. The rearrangement uses TRBV6-5 and TRBJ1-5; D is undetermined. The receptor's source is a man aged 18 to 29 in good health. Sequencing was performed on memory CD4+ T cells sorted from blood. Specified subset: CD45RA-negative fraction. CDR3 coding DNA: TGTGCCAGCAGGGAATCCCCCTATCAGCCCCAGCATTTT. Encoded protein: CASRESPYQPQHF.